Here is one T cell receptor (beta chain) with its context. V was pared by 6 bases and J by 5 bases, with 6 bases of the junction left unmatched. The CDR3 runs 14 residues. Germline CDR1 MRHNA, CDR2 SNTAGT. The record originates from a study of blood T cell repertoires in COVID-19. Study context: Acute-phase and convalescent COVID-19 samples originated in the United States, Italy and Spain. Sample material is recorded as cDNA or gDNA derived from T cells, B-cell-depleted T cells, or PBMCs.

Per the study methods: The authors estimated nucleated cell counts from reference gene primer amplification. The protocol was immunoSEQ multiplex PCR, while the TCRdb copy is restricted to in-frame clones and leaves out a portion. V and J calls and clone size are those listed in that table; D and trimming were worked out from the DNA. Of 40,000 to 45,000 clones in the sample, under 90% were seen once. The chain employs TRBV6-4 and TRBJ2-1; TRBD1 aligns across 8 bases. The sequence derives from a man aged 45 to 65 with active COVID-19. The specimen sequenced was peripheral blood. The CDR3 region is CASSRTGWDNEQFF. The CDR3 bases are TGTGCCAGCAGCCGGACAGGGTGGGACAATGAGCAGTTCTTC.